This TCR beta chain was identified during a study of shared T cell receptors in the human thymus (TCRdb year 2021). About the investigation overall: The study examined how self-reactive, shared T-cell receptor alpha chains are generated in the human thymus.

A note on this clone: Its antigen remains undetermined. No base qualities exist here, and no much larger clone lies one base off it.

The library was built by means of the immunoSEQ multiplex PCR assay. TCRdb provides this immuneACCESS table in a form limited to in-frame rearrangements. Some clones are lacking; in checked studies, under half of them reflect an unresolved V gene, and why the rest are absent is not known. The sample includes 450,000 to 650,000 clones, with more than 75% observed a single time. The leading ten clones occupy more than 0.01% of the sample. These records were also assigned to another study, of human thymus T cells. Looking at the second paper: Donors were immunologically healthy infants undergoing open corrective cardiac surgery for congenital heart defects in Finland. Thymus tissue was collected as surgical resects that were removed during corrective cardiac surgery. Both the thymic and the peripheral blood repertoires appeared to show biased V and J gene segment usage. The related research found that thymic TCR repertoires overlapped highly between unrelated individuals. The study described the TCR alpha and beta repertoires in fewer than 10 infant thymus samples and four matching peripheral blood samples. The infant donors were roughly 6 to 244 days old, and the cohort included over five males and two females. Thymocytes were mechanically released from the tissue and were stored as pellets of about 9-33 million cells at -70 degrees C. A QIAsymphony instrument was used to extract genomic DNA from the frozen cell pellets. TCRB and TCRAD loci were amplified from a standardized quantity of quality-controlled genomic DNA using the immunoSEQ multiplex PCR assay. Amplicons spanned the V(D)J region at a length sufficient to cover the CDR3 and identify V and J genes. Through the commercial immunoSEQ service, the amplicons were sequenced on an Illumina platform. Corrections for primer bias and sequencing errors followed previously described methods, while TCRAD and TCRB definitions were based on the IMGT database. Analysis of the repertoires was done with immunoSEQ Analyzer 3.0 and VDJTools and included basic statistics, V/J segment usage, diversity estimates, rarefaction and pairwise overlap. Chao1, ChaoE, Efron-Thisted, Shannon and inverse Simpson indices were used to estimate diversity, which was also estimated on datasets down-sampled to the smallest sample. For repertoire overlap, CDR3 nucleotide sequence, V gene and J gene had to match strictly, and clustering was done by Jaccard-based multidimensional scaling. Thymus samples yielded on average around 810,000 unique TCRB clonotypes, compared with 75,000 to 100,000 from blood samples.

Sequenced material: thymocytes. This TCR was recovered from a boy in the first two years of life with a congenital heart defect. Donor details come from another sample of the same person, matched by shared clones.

The DNA sequence is TGTGCCAGCAGTCCAAAAGCCGGGACAGGGGTGACAGAGACCCAGTACTTC. This translates into CASSPKAGTGVTETQYF. The rearrangement joined TRBV25-1 to TRBJ2-5; 10 of the junction bases match TRBD1. V has 5 bases trimmed and J has 4 bases trimmed; junction bases matching no gene number 13. The cysteine opens and the phenylalanine closes a CDR3 of 17 amino acids. Only the CDR3 DNA stays, 51 bases, in frame from base 1. Reading the germline V gene gives CDR1 MGHDK and CDR2 SYGVNS.